This TCR beta chain came from a study of blood T cell repertoires in COVID-19. Libraries were prepared by immunoSEQ multiplex PCR; TCRdb keeps only in-frame clonotypes and omits some of them. This table has about 150,000 clones, 87% appearing once. The sample comprised peripheral blood. The TCR was taken from a man older than 75 with acute or convalescent COVID-19.

CDR3: CASMTGTGDGYTF. The CDR3 DNA reads TGTGCCAGCATGACCGGGACAGGGGATGGCTACACCTTC. The rearrangement links TRBV28 to TRBJ1-2; 10 bases agree with TRBD1. J lost 6 bases, V lost 7 bases, and 5 bases had no gene match. The CDR3 is 13 residues long. CDR1 is MDHEN, CDR2 SYDVKM, per germline.